The clone carrying this TCR beta chain appeared a single time. Each participant's cohort was designated according to participant-reported clinical history. Data came from immunoSEQ multiplex PCR; TCRdb stores just in-frame clones and leaves some out. This sample has 180,000 or so clones, with approximately 89% found just once. The data were taken from a study of blood T cell repertoires in COVID-19. Looking at the study overall: Specimens from acute and convalescent COVID-19 originated in the United States, Italy and Spain.

V shed 7 bases and J 5 bases; nucleotides not matched to a gene: 15. Germline CDR1 SNHLY, CDR2 FYNNEI. CDR3 length: 17 amino acids. Material: PBMCs or T cells enriched from blood (not recorded which). The sequence came from a woman in her thirties or forties with acute COVID-19. The rearrangement uses TRBV2 and TRBJ2-7; 12 positions match TRBD2. CDR3 nucleotides: TGTGCCAGCATCGGAGGGCTAGCGGGAGGGCAAAGGCACGAGCAGTACTTC. Translating it yields CASIGGLAGGQRHEQYF.